These T cell receptor beta chains were read from a single sample in a study of CD8+ T cells in alopecia areata. Sequenced by immunoSEQ multiplex PCR; TCRdb stores in-frame clones only, minus some. The sample holds 200,000 to 250,000 clones, approximately 52% seen once. The material sequenced was CD4+ T cells sorted from blood, taken at week 0. These receptors were obtained from a human donor with alopecia areata. Both conserved end residues are part of each CDR3. A D gene is named only where the DNA matches it firmly. Not all rows give a size; the values are once, few, many and, for expanded clones, a class.

cdr3_aa: CASSPGVGGEPQHF
cdr3_nt: TGCGCCAGCAGCCCCGGGGTTGGTGGAGAGCCCCAGCATTTT
d_call: -
v_call: TRBV5-1
j_call: TRBJ1-5
clone_size: -

cdr3_aa: CASSVGRQPQHF
cdr3_nt: TGTGCCAGCAGTGTTGGGCGTCAGCCCCAGCATTTT
d_call: -
v_call: TRBV25-1
j_call: TRBJ1-5
clone_size: -

cdr3_aa: CASSASPGQGVTDTQYF
cdr3_nt: TGTGCCAGCAGCGCCTCACCGGGACAGGGCGTCACAGATACGCAGTATTTT
d_call: TRBD1
v_call: TRBV9
j_call: TRBJ2-3
clone_size: -

cdr3_aa: CASSYSSGQMETQYF
cdr3_nt: TGTGCCAGCAGTTACTCGTCCGGACAGATGGAAACCCAGTACTTC
d_call: -
v_call: TRBV6-5
j_call: TRBJ2-5
clone_size: once

cdr3_aa: CASSTGQLGTDTQYF
cdr3_nt: TGTGCCAGCAGCACCGGGCAGCTCGGCACAGATACGCAGTATTTT
d_call: -
v_call: TRBV6-6
j_call: TRBJ2-3
clone_size: many

cdr3_aa: CASSVTPNRGGTDTQYF
cdr3_nt: TGTGCCAGCAGCGTGACGCCTAACAGGGGTGGGACAGATACGCAGTATTTT
d_call: TRBD1
v_call: TRBV9
j_call: TRBJ2-3
clone_size: -

cdr3_aa: CASSQEGQARSHQPQHF
cdr3_nt: TGCGCCAGCAGCCAAGAGGGTCAGGCGCGCTCTCATCAGCCCCAGCATTTT
d_call: -
v_call: TRBV4-1
j_call: TRBJ1-5
clone_size: -

cdr3_aa: CASSLGLVQETQYF
cdr3_nt: TGTGCCAGCAGCTTAGGTCTGGTACAAGAGACCCAGTACTTC
d_call: -
v_call: TRBV7-2
j_call: TRBJ2-5
clone_size: -

cdr3_aa: CASSQGSSTEAFF
cdr3_nt: TGTGCCAGCAGTCAGGGATCTAGCACTGAAGCTTTCTTT
d_call: -
v_call: TRBV2
j_call: TRBJ1-1
clone_size: once

cdr3_aa: CASSSVATDTQYF
cdr3_nt: TGTGCCAGCAGCTCGGTAGCCACAGATACGCAGTATTTT
d_call: -
v_call: TRBV7-6
j_call: TRBJ2-3
clone_size: -

cdr3_aa: CASSLVLRRNIEQYF
cdr3_nt: TGTGCCAGCAGCTTAGTCCTCCGAAGGAATATCGAGCAGTACTTC
d_call: -
v_call: TRBV7-8
j_call: TRBJ2-7
clone_size: -

cdr3_aa: CASSTQGTFYNEQFF
cdr3_nt: TGTGCCAGCAGCACCCAGGGGACTTTCTACAATGAGCAGTTCTTC
d_call: -
v_call: TRBV9
j_call: TRBJ2-1
clone_size: many

cdr3_aa: CSVEGGRQTLTGELFF
cdr3_nt: TGCAGCGTTGAGGGTGGGAGACAGACGCTCACCGGGGAGCTGTTTTTT
d_call: -
v_call: TRBV29-1
j_call: TRBJ2-2
clone_size: -

cdr3_aa: CASSPGLAGGRAYNEQFF
cdr3_nt: TGCGCCAGCAGCCCGGGACTAGCGGGAGGCCGTGCCTACAATGAGCAGTTCTTC
d_call: TRBD2
v_call: TRBV5-1
j_call: TRBJ2-1
clone_size: many

cdr3_aa: CASSVEAYSGNEQFF
cdr3_nt: TGTGCCAGCAGCGTAGAAGCGTATTCGGGCAATGAGCAGTTCTTC
d_call: -
v_call: TRBV9
j_call: TRBJ2-1
clone_size: -

cdr3_aa: CASSVGTGTDTQYF
cdr3_nt: TGTGCCAGCAGCGTAGGGACTGGCACAGATACGCAGTATTTT
d_call: -
v_call: TRBV9
j_call: TRBJ2-3
clone_size: -

cdr3_aa: CASSPLPADSGANVLTF
cdr3_nt: TGTGCCAGCTCACCCCTCCCGGCAGACTCTGGGGCCAACGTCCTGACTTTC
d_call: -
v_call: TRBV18
j_call: TRBJ2-6
clone_size: -

cdr3_aa: CASSALAGGPYEQYF
cdr3_nt: TGTGCCAGCAGCGCGCTAGCGGGAGGACCCTACGAGCAGTACTTC
d_call: TRBD2
v_call: TRBV11-2
j_call: TRBJ2-7
clone_size: few

cdr3_aa: CAWSPDPESTEAFF
cdr3_nt: TGTGCCTGGAGCCCCGATCCGGAGAGCACTGAAGCTTTCTTT
d_call: -
v_call: TRBV30
j_call: TRBJ1-1
clone_size: -

cdr3_aa: CASRRTDYSPLHF
cdr3_nt: TGTGCCAGCAGGAGGACCGATTATTCACCCCTCCACTTT
d_call: -
v_call: TRBV2
j_call: TRBJ1-6
clone_size: -

cdr3_aa: CASSPSGARQPQHF
cdr3_nt: TGTGCCAGCAGCCCCTCGGGGGCGAGGCAGCCCCAGCATTTT
d_call: -
v_call: TRBV6-1
j_call: TRBJ1-5
clone_size: -

cdr3_aa: CAWSADREKLFF
cdr3_nt: TGTGCCTGGAGCGCGGACAGGGAAAAACTGTTTTTT
d_call: TRBD1
v_call: TRBV30
j_call: TRBJ1-4
clone_size: few

cdr3_aa: CASSLTGGGTEAFF
cdr3_nt: TGTGCCAGCAGCTTAACGGGGGGCGGCACTGAAGCTTTCTTT
d_call: -
v_call: TRBV7-9
j_call: TRBJ1-1
clone_size: -

cdr3_aa: CASSLSSRGQSYEQYF
cdr3_nt: TGTGCCAGCAGTTTATCTAGCAGGGGGCAATCCTACGAGCAGTACTTC
d_call: TRBD1
v_call: TRBV27
j_call: TRBJ2-7
clone_size: -

cdr3_aa: CSVERVTDTQYF
cdr3_nt: TGCAGCGTCGAGCGAGTCACAGATACGCAGTATTTT
d_call: -
v_call: TRBV29-1
j_call: TRBJ2-3
clone_size: -

cdr3_aa: CASSVQVNQPQHF
cdr3_nt: TGTGCCAGTAGTGTACAGGTCAATCAGCCCCAGCATTTT
d_call: -
v_call: TRBV19
j_call: TRBJ1-5
clone_size: -

cdr3_aa: CATSRDLARLSYEQYF
cdr3_nt: TGTGCCACCAGCAGAGATCTAGCCAGGCTCTCCTACGAGCAGTACTTC
d_call: -
v_call: TRBV15
j_call: TRBJ2-7
clone_size: -

cdr3_aa: CASRIIGPQETQYF
cdr3_nt: TGTGCCAGCAGGATTATAGGACCCCAAGAGACCCAGTACTTC
d_call: -
v_call: TRBV5-4
j_call: TRBJ2-5
clone_size: -

cdr3_aa: CASSQDRGVKETQYF
cdr3_nt: TGCGCCAGCAGCCAAGATCGAGGGGTAAAAGAGACCCAGTACTTC
d_call: -
v_call: TRBV4-1
j_call: TRBJ2-5
clone_size: -

cdr3_aa: CASSTGAAQDTQYF
cdr3_nt: TGTGCCAGCAGTACAGGCGCGGCACAAGATACGCAGTATTTT
d_call: -
v_call: TRBV6-1
j_call: TRBJ2-3
clone_size: few

cdr3_aa: CASSLATRGEEQYF
cdr3_nt: TGCGCCAGCAGCTTGGCCACCAGGGGTGAGGAGCAGTACTTC
d_call: -
v_call: TRBV5-1
j_call: TRBJ2-7
clone_size: -

cdr3_aa: CAWSGGRPYF
cdr3_nt: TGTGCCTGGAGTGGCGGGCGACCGTATTTT
d_call: -
v_call: TRBV30
j_call: TRBJ2-3
clone_size: -

cdr3_aa: CASSVGRGETQYF
cdr3_nt: TGTGCCAGCAGCGTAGGTAGAGGAGAGACCCAGTACTTC
d_call: -
v_call: TRBV9
j_call: TRBJ2-5
clone_size: -

cdr3_aa: CASSLNRAMEPQHF
cdr3_nt: TGTGCCAGCAGCCTGAACAGGGCAATGGAGCCCCAGCATTTT
d_call: -
v_call: TRBV7-2
j_call: TRBJ1-5
clone_size: -

cdr3_aa: CASSPLRRGFGEQYF
cdr3_nt: TGTGCCAGCTCACCACTTCGGCGGGGGTTCGGCGAGCAGTACTTC
d_call: TRBD2
v_call: TRBV18
j_call: TRBJ2-7
clone_size: -

cdr3_aa: CASSEGGGNYYEQYF
cdr3_nt: TGTGCCAGCAGTGAAGGCGGGGGTAATTACTACGAGCAGTACTTC
d_call: TRBD2
v_call: TRBV6-1
j_call: TRBJ2-7
clone_size: -

cdr3_aa: CASSEYGTNYGYTF
cdr3_nt: TGTGCCAGCAGTGAGTACGGGACTAACTATGGCTACACCTTC
d_call: -
v_call: TRBV25-1
j_call: TRBJ1-2
clone_size: once

cdr3_aa: CASGEHHTQYF
cdr3_nt: TGTGCCAGCGGGGAGCACCATACGCAGTATTTT
d_call: -
v_call: TRBV9
j_call: TRBJ2-3
clone_size: -

cdr3_aa: CASSYWGRDEQFF
cdr3_nt: TGTGCCAGCAGCTACTGGGGGCGGGATGAGCAGTTCTTC
d_call: -
v_call: TRBV7-3
j_call: TRBJ2-1
clone_size: -

cdr3_aa: CASTSTEKLFF
cdr3_nt: TGTGCCAGCACCTCGACCGAAAAACTGTTTTTT
d_call: -
v_call: TRBV7-9
j_call: TRBJ1-4
clone_size: few

cdr3_aa: CASSLGPIGSENSPLHF
cdr3_nt: TGCGCCAGCAGCCTGGGCCCCATCGGATCCGAGAATTCACCCCTCCACTTT
d_call: -
v_call: TRBV5-1
j_call: TRBJ1-6
clone_size: once

cdr3_aa: CASSEAASAPKQFF
cdr3_nt: TGTGCCAGCAGTGAAGCGGCGAGCGCCCCTAAGCAGTTCTTC
d_call: -
v_call: TRBV25-1
j_call: TRBJ2-1
clone_size: few

cdr3_aa: CASSYRTGFGANVLTF
cdr3_nt: TGTGCCAGCAGTTACAGGACAGGGTTTGGGGCCAACGTCCTGACTTTC
d_call: TRBD1
v_call: TRBV6-5
j_call: TRBJ2-6
clone_size: medium-sized

cdr3_aa: CASSVVRLSRNGSNQPQHF
cdr3_nt: TGTGCCAGCAGCGTAGTGCGGCTGTCAAGGAATGGGAGCAATCAGCCCCAGCATTTT
d_call: -
v_call: TRBV9
j_call: TRBJ1-5
clone_size: -

cdr3_aa: CASVTELANYGYTF
cdr3_nt: TGTGCCAGCGTTACAGAACTAGCTAACTATGGCTACACCTTC
d_call: -
v_call: TRBV2
j_call: TRBJ1-2
clone_size: -

cdr3_aa: CASSAMTGTEAFF
cdr3_nt: TGTGCCAGCAGCGCCATGACAGGGACTGAAGCTTTCTTT
d_call: TRBD1
v_call: TRBV9
j_call: TRBJ1-1
clone_size: -

cdr3_aa: CASKTSTDTQYF
cdr3_nt: TGTGCCAGCAAAACCAGCACAGATACGCAGTATTTT
d_call: -
v_call: TRBV2
j_call: TRBJ2-3
clone_size: -